This T cell receptor beta chain is drawn from a study of cytomegalovirus exposure and HLA in healthy donors. It was healthy bone marrow donors who served as donors. The study ran its PCR with 60 Vbeta and 13 Jbeta primers. In the original workflow: Later analysis identified 88 million or so unique TCR beta chains, around 10 million shared. TCRdb's copy holds only in-frame clones and misses some; the assay was immunoSEQ multiplex PCR. V and J calls and clone size follow that table, whereas D and trimming were derived from the DNA. This sample has 180,000 or so clones, with 75% to 80% found just once. Trimming took 0 bases from V and 0 from J, leaving 13 bases between them. Germline V CDR1 and CDR2: SGHRS, YFSETQ. The CDR3 is made up of 17 amino acids.

The sequence was obtained from a man aged 45 to 65 in good health and CMV-seropositive. Sequences were obtained from PBMCs. This chain joins TRBV5-1 and TRBJ1-3; D may be TRBD1 (5 bases). The CDR3 bases are TGCGCCAGCAGCTTGGCAGGGACTTCCATCTCTGGAAACACCATATATTTT. Translation: CASSLAGTSISGNTIYF.